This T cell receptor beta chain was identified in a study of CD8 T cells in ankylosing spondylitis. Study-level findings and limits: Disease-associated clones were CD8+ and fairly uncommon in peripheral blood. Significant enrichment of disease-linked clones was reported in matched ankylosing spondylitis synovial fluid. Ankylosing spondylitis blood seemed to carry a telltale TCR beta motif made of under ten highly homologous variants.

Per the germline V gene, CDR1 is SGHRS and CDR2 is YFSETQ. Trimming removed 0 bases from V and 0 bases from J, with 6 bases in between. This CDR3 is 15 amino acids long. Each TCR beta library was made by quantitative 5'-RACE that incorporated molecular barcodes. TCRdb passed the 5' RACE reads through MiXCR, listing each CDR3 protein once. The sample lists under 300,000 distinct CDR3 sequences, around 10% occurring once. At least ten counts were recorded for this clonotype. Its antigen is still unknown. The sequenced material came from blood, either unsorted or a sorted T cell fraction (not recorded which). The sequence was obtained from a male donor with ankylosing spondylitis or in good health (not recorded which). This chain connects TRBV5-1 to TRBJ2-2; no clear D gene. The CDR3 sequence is CASSLAWSNTGELFF. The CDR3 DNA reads TGCGCCAGCAGCTTGGCCTGGTCGAACACCGGGGAGCTGTTTTTT.